The rows below give T cell receptor beta chains drawn from one sample of a study of glioma-infiltrating T cells. In TCRdb, the multiplex PCR reads were re-called with MiXCR into one record per CDR3 protein. The profile shows over 130,000 distinct CDR3 sequences, about two fifths of them singletons. The sequenced material came from glioma tissue, nonneoplastic brain tissue, or PBMCs (not recorded which). The receptor set was obtained from a human donor with low-grade glioma or glioblastoma, undergoing nonglioma brain surgery, or in good health (not recorded which). The CDR3 runs from the conserved cysteine through the conserved F or W. A D gene is named only where the DNA matches it firmly. Rows may omit the clone size; those that give it use once, few, many or a size class.

v_gene: TRBV20-1; j_gene: TRBJ2-7; abundance: .; d_gene: TRBD2; CDR3nt: TGCAGTGCAAACCTAGCGGGGGCCGCCTACGAGCAGTACTTC; CDR3aa: CSANLAGAAYEQYF
v_gene: TRBV7-2; j_gene: TRBJ1-2; abundance: .; d_gene: TRBD1; CDR3nt: TGTGCCAGCAGCTTAGCAATCGGGACAGGGATAAATGGTATGGACTATGGCTACACCTTC; CDR3aa: CASSLAIGTGINGMDYGYTF
v_gene: TRBV27; j_gene: TRBJ2-1; abundance: .; d_gene: TRBD2; CDR3nt: TGTGCCAGCAGTTACGCTGGGACTAGCACTGGCAAAGAGCAGTTCTTC; CDR3aa: CASSYAGTSTGKEQFF
v_gene: TRBV6-1; j_gene: TRBJ2-1; abundance: .; d_gene: .; CDR3nt: TGTGCCAGCAGTCAGTCATTGGGGTACAATGAGCAGTTCTTC; CDR3aa: CASSQSLGYNEQFF
v_gene: TRBV9; j_gene: TRBJ2-3; abundance: .; d_gene: .; CDR3nt: TGTGCCAGCAGCGAACGCGCGGGGGCTAGCACAGATACGCAGTATTTT; CDR3aa: CASSERAGASTDTQYF
v_gene: TRBV27; j_gene: TRBJ2-1; abundance: few; d_gene: .; CDR3nt: TGTGCCAGCAGTTGGGCCAGGGGCGGTGAGCAGTTCTTC; CDR3aa: CASSWARGGEQFF
v_gene: TRBV10-1; j_gene: TRBJ2-1; abundance: .; d_gene: .; CDR3nt: TGCGCCAGCAGTCCGGGGACAAGTGAGCAGTTCTTC; CDR3aa: CASSPGTSEQFF
v_gene: TRBV18; j_gene: TRBJ1-5; abundance: few; d_gene: TRBD1; CDR3nt: TGTGCCAGCTCACCGGGGACAGATCAGCCCCAGCATTTT; CDR3aa: CASSPGTDQPQHF
v_gene: TRBV10-3; j_gene: TRBJ1-2; abundance: .; d_gene: .; CDR3nt: TGTGCCACCACCCCACTACTACAGGGTGACTATGGCTACACCTTC; CDR3aa: CATTPLLQGDYGYTF
v_gene: TRBV2; j_gene: TRBJ2-1; abundance: .; d_gene: TRBD2; CDR3nt: TGTGCCAGCCCTAGCGGGAAGAATGAGCAGTTCTTC; CDR3aa: CASPSGKNEQFF
v_gene: TRBV4-2; j_gene: TRBJ2-1; abundance: many; d_gene: .; CDR3nt: TGTGCCAGCAGCCAAGATACACCCAGAGGTGAGCAGTTCTTC; CDR3aa: CASSQDTPRGEQFF
v_gene: TRBV6-2/TRBV6-3; j_gene: TRBJ2-7; abundance: .; d_gene: .; CDR3nt: TGCGCCAGCGCCCCGGGACCTGGCCCGTACGAGCAGTACTTC; CDR3aa: CASAPGPGPYEQYF
v_gene: TRBV6-1; j_gene: TRBJ2-7; abundance: .; d_gene: .; CDR3nt: TGTGCCAGCAGTTATAGCAGGACCCCCTACGAGCAGTACTTC; CDR3aa: CASSYSRTPYEQYF
v_gene: TRBV6-2/TRBV6-3; j_gene: TRBJ2-7; abundance: .; d_gene: TRBD1; CDR3nt: TGTGCCAGCAGTGGGACAGGGGGGGCCTACGAGCAGTACTTC; CDR3aa: CASSGTGGAYEQYF
v_gene: TRBV20-1; j_gene: TRBJ1-2; abundance: few; d_gene: .; CDR3nt: TGCAGTGCCAGGGACGCCGGTCCTTATGGCTACACCTTC; CDR3aa: CSARDAGPYGYTF
v_gene: TRBV4-3; j_gene: TRBJ1-6; abundance: few; d_gene: .; CDR3nt: TGCGCCAGCAGCCAAGATACGTTCTCCTATAATTCACCCCTCCACTTT; CDR3aa: CASSQDTFSYNSPLHF
v_gene: TRBV27; j_gene: TRBJ1-4; abundance: .; d_gene: .; CDR3nt: TGTGCCAGCAGGACTGGGGGAGGGCCTAATGAAAAACTGTTTTTT; CDR3aa: CASRTGGGPNEKLFF
v_gene: TRBV6-2/TRBV6-3; j_gene: TRBJ2-3; abundance: many; d_gene: TRBD2; CDR3nt: TGTGCCAGCAGTTATGGGCTAGCGGGGGATACGCAGTATTTT; CDR3aa: CASSYGLAGDTQYF
v_gene: TRBV6-2/TRBV6-3; j_gene: TRBJ1-1; abundance: .; d_gene: TRBD1; CDR3nt: TGTGCCAGCAGTTCGCTGGGACAGTTCCCTGAAGCTTTCTTT; CDR3aa: CASSSLGQFPEAFF
v_gene: TRBV6-2/TRBV6-3; j_gene: TRBJ1-2; abundance: .; d_gene: .; CDR3nt: TGTGCCAGCAGCCCCGGCACCACTAACTATGGCTACACCTTC; CDR3aa: CASSPGTTNYGYTF
v_gene: TRBV28; j_gene: TRBJ2-5; abundance: many; d_gene: .; CDR3nt: TGTGCCAGCAGTCCTACGACTATCCCAGAGACCCAGTACTTC; CDR3aa: CASSPTTIPETQYF
v_gene: TRBV7-8; j_gene: TRBJ2-5; abundance: few; d_gene: TRBD2; CDR3nt: TGTGCCAGCAGCTTAGCTAGCGGGATGCTTGAGACCCAGTACTTC; CDR3aa: CASSLASGMLETQYF
v_gene: TRBV4-1; j_gene: TRBJ2-1; abundance: .; d_gene: .; CDR3nt: TGCGCCAGCAGCCAAGTTTTTCTGGGAGACCGCTCCTACAATGAGCAGTTCTTC; CDR3aa: CASSQVFLGDRSYNEQFF
v_gene: TRBV20-1; j_gene: TRBJ2-5; abundance: .; d_gene: .; CDR3nt: TGCAGTGCTAGAGTGCAGTCCCGCCCGGCCCAGTACTTC; CDR3aa: CSARVQSRPAQYF
v_gene: TRBV20-1; j_gene: TRBJ1-5; abundance: few; d_gene: .; CDR3nt: TGCAGTGCTAGACCCATGGGGGGGGGAGTAGGTCAGCCCCAGCATTTT; CDR3aa: CSARPMGGGVGQPQHF
v_gene: TRBV5-4; j_gene: TRBJ2-1; abundance: .; d_gene: TRBD2; CDR3nt: TGTGCCAGCAGACGTCTAGCGGGAGGGACCGGTGAGCAGTTCTTC; CDR3aa: CASRRLAGGTGEQFF
v_gene: TRBV7-2; j_gene: TRBJ2-3; abundance: .; d_gene: .; CDR3nt: TGTGCCAGCAGCTTTAATCCACGCACAGATACGCAGTATTTT; CDR3aa: CASSFNPRTDTQYF
v_gene: TRBV20-1; j_gene: TRBJ1-1; abundance: many; d_gene: TRBD1; CDR3nt: TGCAGTGCTTCCCGACCGGGACAGGGTGTGAACACTGAAGCTTTCTTT; CDR3aa: CSASRPGQGVNTEAFF
v_gene: TRBV20-1; j_gene: TRBJ2-7; abundance: .; d_gene: .; CDR3nt: TGCAGTGCTAGGGCCCGCAGCCTCTCCTACGAGCAGTACTTC; CDR3aa: CSARARSLSYEQYF
v_gene: TRBV25-1; j_gene: TRBJ1-2; abundance: .; d_gene: TRBD1; CDR3nt: TGTGCCAGCAGTGAGCCCGACAGGGGCTATGGCTACACCTTC; CDR3aa: CASSEPDRGYGYTF
v_gene: TRBV6-1; j_gene: TRBJ2-7; abundance: .; d_gene: TRBD2; CDR3nt: TGTGCCAGCAGTGATCATGGACTAGCGGGAGGCCTCTCCTACGAGCAGTACTTC; CDR3aa: CASSDHGLAGGLSYEQYF
v_gene: TRBV30; j_gene: TRBJ2-1; abundance: .; d_gene: .; CDR3nt: TGTGCCTGGAGTGTAACAGAGTTCTTCAATGAGCAGTTCTTC; CDR3aa: CAWSVTEFFNEQFF
v_gene: TRBV7-2; j_gene: TRBJ2-1; abundance: .; d_gene: .; CDR3nt: TGTGCCAGCAGCTTAGTGGGGGGCTACAATGAGCAGTTCTTC; CDR3aa: CASSLVGGYNEQFF
v_gene: TRBV6-1; j_gene: TRBJ2-7; abundance: .; d_gene: TRBD1; CDR3nt: TGTGCCAGCAGCCGGACAGGGGGAACCTACGAGCAGTACTTC; CDR3aa: CASSRTGGTYEQYF
v_gene: TRBV6-1; j_gene: TRBJ2-7; abundance: few; d_gene: TRBD1; CDR3nt: TGTGCCAGCAGTCCCGGACAGGGAAATGGTGAGCAGTACTTC; CDR3aa: CASSPGQGNGEQYF
v_gene: TRBV6-1; j_gene: TRBJ1-5; abundance: .; d_gene: .; CDR3nt: TGTGCCAGCAGTGTACAGGACGGGAATCAGCCCCAGCATTTT; CDR3aa: CASSVQDGNQPQHF
v_gene: TRBV27; j_gene: TRBJ1-5; abundance: many; d_gene: TRBD1; CDR3nt: TGTGCCAGCAGTCCCCTGGACAGGATTAATCAGCCCCAGCATTTT; CDR3aa: CASSPLDRINQPQHF
v_gene: TRBV2; j_gene: TRBJ2-3; abundance: .; d_gene: .; CDR3nt: TGTGCCAGCAGTTTGAGGGGGGTTACTAGCACAGATACGCAGTATTTT; CDR3aa: CASSLRGVTSTDTQYF
v_gene: TRBV19; j_gene: TRBJ2-5; abundance: .; d_gene: .; CDR3nt: TGTGCCAGTAGACCCGGGACTGAAGAGACCCAGTACTTC; CDR3aa: CASRPGTEETQYF
v_gene: TRBV20-1; j_gene: TRBJ1-2; abundance: .; d_gene: .; CDR3nt: TGCAGTGCTAGAGATAAAAATTGGGCGAAGGGGTACACCTTC; CDR3aa: CSARDKNWAKGYTF
v_gene: TRBV7-2; j_gene: TRBJ2-1; abundance: .; d_gene: .; CDR3nt: TGTGCCAGCAGCTTAGCGGGAGGAAGGGTTGAGCAGTTCTTC; CDR3aa: CASSLAGGRVEQFF
v_gene: TRBV28; j_gene: TRBJ1-2; abundance: few; d_gene: .; CDR3nt: TGTGCCAGCAGTCTCGGGACGCTGGATGGCTACACCTTC; CDR3aa: CASSLGTLDGYTF
v_gene: TRBV4-1; j_gene: TRBJ1-3; abundance: .; d_gene: .; CDR3nt: TGCGCCAGCAGCCAGAGTTTGGCTGGAAACACCATATATTTT; CDR3aa: CASSQSLAGNTIYF
v_gene: TRBV13; j_gene: TRBJ1-2; abundance: few; d_gene: .; CDR3nt: TGTGCCAGCAGCTTAGGGACACGGAATGTACTTGGCTACACCTTC; CDR3aa: CASSLGTRNVLGYTF
v_gene: TRBV4-2; j_gene: TRBJ2-7; abundance: .; d_gene: TRBD1; CDR3nt: TGTGCCAGCAGCCACGCTACCCGGACAGGGCGATACGAGCAGTACTTC; CDR3aa: CASSHATRTGRYEQYF
v_gene: TRBV20-1; j_gene: TRBJ2-3; abundance: many; d_gene: TRBD2; CDR3nt: TGCAGTGCACAAGGACTAGCGGGACACACAGATACGCAGTATTTT; CDR3aa: CSAQGLAGHTDTQYF
v_gene: TRBV4-2; j_gene: TRBJ2-1; abundance: .; d_gene: .; CDR3nt: TGTGCCAGCAGCCCCCGACGCCTAGCAAATGAGCAGTTCTTC; CDR3aa: CASSPRRLANEQFF
v_gene: TRBV7-2; j_gene: TRBJ2-3; abundance: .; d_gene: .; CDR3nt: TGTGCCCGCACTTCCCCCCCCGGGGCAGATACGCAGTATTTT; CDR3aa: CARTSPPGADTQYF
v_gene: TRBV6-1; j_gene: TRBJ1-2; abundance: .; d_gene: TRBD1; CDR3nt: TGTGCCAGCACCTGGGGACAGCCCCAGGGCTACACCTTC; CDR3aa: CASTWGQPQGYTF
v_gene: TRBV6-1; j_gene: TRBJ2-4; abundance: .; d_gene: .; CDR3nt: TGTGCCAGCGGCAGGGCGTCCATTCAGTACTTC; CDR3aa: CASGRASIQYF
v_gene: TRBV28; j_gene: TRBJ1-1; abundance: .; d_gene: TRBD1; CDR3nt: TGTGCCGGTGAGACAGGGGGCGGTGAAGCTTTCTTT; CDR3aa: CAGETGGGEAFF
v_gene: TRBV11-1; j_gene: TRBJ2-3; abundance: .; d_gene: .; CDR3nt: TGCGCCAGCAGCTTCCAGGGGCTCACAGATACGCAGTATTTT; CDR3aa: CASSFQGLTDTQYF
v_gene: TRBV20-1; j_gene: TRBJ2-3; abundance: .; d_gene: .; CDR3nt: TGCAGTGCTGTCCCGGGGAGTGCAGATACGCAGTATTTT; CDR3aa: CSAVPGSADTQYF
v_gene: TRBV6-1; j_gene: TRBJ2-1; abundance: few; d_gene: TRBD1; CDR3nt: TGTGCCAGCAGTTTCGGACAGGGTAGACTGCAGTTCTTC; CDR3aa: CASSFGQGRLQFF
v_gene: TRBV6-1; j_gene: TRBJ2-7; abundance: few; d_gene: TRBD2; CDR3nt: TGTGCCAGCAGTGGGGGGGGATACGGCTACGAGCAGTACTTC; CDR3aa: CASSGGGYGYEQYF